The T cell receptor (beta chain) described here comes from a study of cytomegalovirus exposure and HLA in healthy donors. General study findings and limits: Upon later analysis, TCR association rates were observed to vary by HLA locus, being highest for DRB1 and lowest for HLA-C.

The germline V gene has CDR1 SGHRS and CDR2 YFSETQ. The length of the CDR3 is 13 residues. V was trimmed by 4 bases and J by 4 bases, leaving 11 bases between them. The study ran its PCR with 60 Vbeta and 13 Jbeta primers. Clones were read by immunoSEQ multiplex PCR, and TCRdb kept only the in-frame ones, dropping some. The repertoire holds some 41,000 clones, with roughly half as singletons. To note about this clone: The antigen is not known.

The source of this sequence is a man aged 55 to 70 in good health and CMV-seronegative. Sequenced input: PBMCs. The chain combines TRBV5-1 with TRBJ1-1, with TRBD1 as a possible D gene (5 bases). The CDR3 protein is CASSRDSFTEAFF. CDR3 nucleotides: TGCGCCAGCAGCCGAGACAGCTTCACTGAAGCTTTCTTT.